The source of this TCR beta chain is a study of TIL therapy for anti-PD-1-resistant metastatic lung cancer. The wider study: Median patient age was approximately 59, ranging roughly 38-75 years.

Regarding time point: pre-treatment sample, taken before nivolumab and TIL therapy. The libraries were made with immunoSEQ v3. Here immunoSEQ multiplex PCR was the method, and the copy in TCRdb shows in-frame clones only, minus some. Altogether more than 45,000 clones are present, 70% to 75% being singletons, with the ten largest covering about 1.8%. General study points: Patients were highly selected, enriched for treatment-naive, never-smoker and oncogene-addicted cases.

V lost 5 bases, J lost 4 bases, and 22 bases lay in between. This CDR3 is 17 amino acids long. Germline CDR1 LGHNA, CDR2 YSLEER. Points on this clone: The antigen remains unidentified.

The chain combines TRBV4-3 with TRBJ2-3; D might be TRBD1 or TRBD2, each matching 5 bases. The starting material was blood, obtained at baseline. The source of this sequence is a person between 25 and 80 years old with non-small cell lung cancer. The CDR3 nucleotides read TGCGCCAGCAGCTCAGATTACCTCTTGAGGGGTGCAGATACGCAGTATTTT. It encodes CASSSDYLLRGADTQYF.